The next 20 T cell receptor beta chains were all read from a single sample in a study of T cell responses to AZD1222 COVID-19 vaccine. Profiled with immunoSEQ multiplex PCR; TCRdb holds only in-frame clones, not every one. The sample lists under 150,000 clones, roughly nine tenths seen once, with more than 2.5% in the top ten. Sequenced here: peripheral blood, sampled on day 0 of AZD1222 vaccination. The receptors shown here come from an adult in good health.

The chain joins TRBV30 to TRBJ2-7; no clear D gene. Germline V gives CDR1 GTSNPN, CDR2 SVGIG (reference sequence). V was shortened by 0 bases and J by 2 bases, with 11 bases between the two germline ends. The CDR3 totals 14 residues. This chain's CDR3 is CAWSVWGYAYEQYF. In DNA, the CDR3 is TGTGCCTGGAGTGTCTGGGGATACGCCTACGAGCAGTACTTC.

This sequence joins TRBV18 and TRBJ1-2; D is uncertain. Germline V gene data show CDR1 as KGHSH and CDR2 as LQKENI. The CDR3 contains 14 residues. Trimming pared 2 bases from V and 4 bases from J, leaving 11 bases between. In nucleotides, the CDR3 is TGTGCCAGCTCACCAAAAACAGCCCTCTATGGCTACACCTTC. Protein sequence: CASSPKTALYGYTF.

The rearrangement joins TRBV7-2 to TRBJ2-2; the D gene is possibly TRBD1 (5 bases). This CDR3 has 17 amino acids. In germline, CDR1 is SGHTA, CDR2 FQGNSA. Deletions cut 8 bases from V and 4 bases from J, with 23 bases between. The CDR3 sequence is CASYSLAMGLLTGELFF. CDR3 sequence (DNA): TGTGCCAGCTACAGCTTAGCTATGGGGCTGCTCACCGGGGAGCTGTTTTTT.

This chain links TRBV25-1 with TRBJ1-6; D possibly corresponds to TRBD1 (5 bases). The CDR3 consists of 14 residues. Germline V gene sequence: CDR1 MGHDK, CDR2 SYGVNS. V dropped 4 bases and J dropped 7 bases, with 11 bases sitting between them. CDR3 amino acids: CASSGDRENSPLHF. In DNA form, the CDR3 reads TGTGCCAGCAGTGGGGACCGGGAGAATTCACCCCTCCACTTT. Supplemented by reference TRBV25-1 and TRBJ1-6, the full variable domain reads EADIYQTPRYLVIGTGKKITLECSQTMGHDKMYWYQQDPGMELHLIHYSYGVNSTEKGDLSSESTVSRIRTEHFPLTLESARPSHTSQYLCASSGDRENSPLHFGNGTRLTVT.

This clone was found a few times. The chain uses TRBV29-1 and TRBJ2-1; TRBD1 matches 8 bases. The trim removed 5 bases at V and 4 bases at J, leaving 10 bases unmatched. The CDR3 runs to 15 residues. In germline, CDR1 is SQVTM, CDR2 ANQGSEA. The CDR3 nucleotides are TGCAGCGTTCTACCCCCCGGACAGGGATACAATGAGCAGTTCTTC. Translated: CSVLPPGQGYNEQFF.

The chain has TRBV6-5 and TRBJ1-6; 12 nucleotides line up with TRBD1. V was clipped by 6 bases and J by 13 bases; unmatched bases: 4. The CDR3 loop spans 13 amino acids. CDR1 is MNHEY, CDR2 SVGAGI, per germline. The CDR3 nucleotides read TGTGCCAGCAGCGGGACAGGGGGCGCGCCCCTCCACTTT. It codes for CASSGTGGAPLHF.

This chain joins TRBV6-5 and TRBJ2-5; weak D call: TRBD1 (5 bases). Trimming cost V 6 bases and J 4 bases, with 21 bases left between them. CDR3 length: 16 amino acids. CDR1 and CDR2 from the germline V gene are MNHEY and SVGAGI. The CDR3 sequence is CASSYTTAGSGETQYF. For the CDR3, the DNA is TGTGCCAGCAGCTACACCACCGCAGGGTCTGGAGAGACCCAGTACTTC.

V gene TRBV5-1 combines with J gene TRBJ2-3; 7 bases line up with TRBD2. CDR3 length equals 15 residues. CDR1 and CDR2 (germline): SGHRS, YFSETQ. Trimming took 0 bases from V and 4 from J; bases not matched to a gene: 5. The CDR3 DNA is TGCGCCAGCAGCTTGGGAGCGGGATCGGCAGATACGCAGTATTTT. It translates to CASSLGAGSADTQYF. Full variable domain (outside the CDR3, taken from reference TRBV5-1 and TRBJ2-3): KAGVTQTPRYLIKTRGQQVTLSCSPISGHRSVSWYQQTPGQGLQFLFEYFSETQRNKGNFPGRFSGRQFSNSRSEMNVSTLELGDSALYLCASSLGAGSADTQYFGPGTRLTVL.

The CDR3: CSVAEGISTDTQYF. In DNA, the CDR3 is TGCAGCGTTGCCGAGGGCATCTCCACAGATACGCAGTATTTT. The chain carries TRBV29-1 and TRBJ2-3; a possible D gene is TRBD2 (5 bases). V was shortened by 4 bases and J by 2 bases, with 13 bases between the two germline ends. CDR1 is SQVTM and CDR2 is ANQGSEA in the germline V gene. CDR3 size: 14 residues.

Here the CDR3 reads CASSPTGMINTGELFF. CDR3 coding DNA: TGTGCCAGTAGTCCCACAGGGATGATTAACACCGGGGAGCTGTTTTTT. The chain carries TRBV19 and TRBJ2-2; D possibly corresponds to TRBD1 (6 bases). This CDR3 comprises 16 residues. Trimming cost V 5 bases and J 2 bases, with 15 bases left between them. Germline CDR1 and CDR2: LNHDA and SQIVND (reference sequence).

This clone was picked up a small number of times. CDR3 sequence reads: CATSSEWPASGVSTDTQYF. The CDR3 region has the DNA TGTGCCACCAGCAGTGAATGGCCAGCTAGCGGGGTGAGCACAGATACGCAGTATTTT. This chain joins TRBV15 and TRBJ2-3; TRBD2 matches at 9 bases. Trimming took 3 bases from V and 0 from J; bases not matched to a gene: 13. Germline V gene data show CDR1 as LNHNV and CDR2 as YYDKDF (reference sequence). This CDR3 has 19 amino acids. The whole variable domain, filled in from reference TRBV15 and TRBJ2-3, reads DAMVIQNPRYQVTQFGKPVTLSCSQTLNHNVMYWYQQKSSQAPKLLFHYYDKDFNNEADTPDNFQSRRPNTSFCFLDIRSPGLGDTAMYLCATSSEWPASGVSTDTQYFGPGTRLTVL.

The table lists this clone with a few counts. The V gene is TRBV9, the J gene TRBJ2-1; possibly TRBD2 for D (6 bases). Trimming shortened V by 5 bases and J by 3 bases, and 21 bases separated the two germline ends. The CDR3 consists of 17 residues. Germline V gene lookup returns CDR1 SGDLS and CDR2 YYNGEE. The CDR3 sequence is CASSFSPPEGIYNEQFF. The CDR3 bases are TGTGCCAGCAGTTTCTCTCCCCCGGAGGGAATCTACAATGAGCAGTTCTTC.

This rearrangement joins TRBV5-1 to TRBJ2-1; TRBD2 matches 8 bases. The CDR3 has 14 residues. The V gene end was trimmed by 2 bases and the J gene end by 7 bases; junction bases not matched to a gene: 5. Germline V gene data show CDR1 as SGHRS and CDR2 as YFSETQ. Written as DNA, the CDR3 is TGCGCCAGCAGCTTACTAGCGGCGAGTAATGAGCAGTTCTTC. This encodes CASSLLAASNEQFF.

This chain joins TRBV7-2 and TRBJ2-7; D may be TRBD1 or TRBD2 (8 bases each). The CDR3 is made up of 19 amino acids. Trimming cost V 5 bases and J 4 bases, with 30 bases left between them. The V gene's germline CDR1 is SGHTA and CDR2 FQGNSA. This CDR3 is CASSNSGDRFPTLGYEQYF. The DNA of the CDR3 is TGTGCCAGCAGCAATAGCGGGGACAGGTTCCCGACTCTGGGATACGAGCAGTACTTC.

V is TRBV7-3 and J is TRBJ2-1; 11 bases are a match to TRBD1. Germline assignment: CDR1 SGHTA and CDR2 FQGTGA. This CDR3 is 14 amino acids long. The trim removed 5 bases at V and 9 bases at J, leaving 6 bases unmatched. As DNA, the CDR3 is TGTGCCAGCAGCGTAGGGACAGGGGGAGGTGAGCAGTTCTTC. Translating gives CASSVGTGGGEQFF.

This chain links TRBV2 with TRBJ2-5; the D is unclear. This CDR3 is 13 amino acids long. The germline V and J ends were trimmed by 7 bases and 2 bases, with 11 bases remaining between them. CDR1 SNHLY and CDR2 FYNNEI come from the germline V gene. CDR3 protein: CASKRQTQETQYF. The DNA for the CDR3 is TGTGCCAGCAAACGGCAGACTCAAGAGACCCAGTACTTC.

This clone was seen many times. This sequence joins TRBV24-1 and TRBJ1-3, with 7 bases identical to TRBD1. From germline, CDR1 is KGHDR and CDR2 SFDVKD. The CDR3 sequence is 12 residues long. With V trimmed by 9 bases and J by 6 bases, 4 bases remained unmatched. In nucleotides, the CDR3 is TGTGCCACCGAGGGGGCAGAAAACACCATATATTTT. Its translation is CATEGAENTIYF.

V and J are TRBV10-3 and TRBJ1-3, with 7 nucleotides matching TRBD1. This CDR3 has 17 residues. Trimming at V came to 3 bases and at J to 0 bases, leaving 8 bases not matched to a gene. CDR1 ENHRY and CDR2 SYGVKD come from the germline V gene. Written as DNA, the CDR3 is TGTGCCATCAGTGAACCAGTGGGACAGAGCTCTGGAAACACCATATATTTT. Translated: CAISEPVGQSSGNTIYF.

CDR3 bases: TGTGCCACCAGCAGTCCCGGACTAGCGGTCTACAATGAGCAGTTCTTC. Its translation is CATSSPGLAVYNEQFF. The rearrangement uses TRBV15 and TRBJ2-1; 10 bases map to TRBD2. This CDR3 comprises 16 residues. Losses at the gene ends were 3 bases for V and 3 bases for J; bases not matched to a gene: 5. Germline-derived CDR1 and CDR2 are LNHNV and YYDKDF (reference sequence).

The chain carries TRBV18 and TRBJ2-3, with D hard to call. CDR3 length: 17 residues. V was shortened by 0 bases and J by 0 bases, with 13 bases between the two germline ends. Germline V lookup: CDR1 KGHSH, CDR2 LQKENI. CDR3 DNA sequence: TGTGCCAGCTCACCACCGAAAGCGACAACTAGCACAGATACGCAGTATTTT. This codes for CASSPPKATTSTDTQYF. The full variable domain, completed using reference TRBV18 and TRBJ2-3, is NAGVMQNPRHLVRRRGQEARLRCSPMKGHSHVYWYRQLPEEGLKFMVYLQKENIIDESGMPKERFSAEFPKEGPSILRIQQVVRGDSAAYFCASSPPKATTSTDTQYFGPGTRLTVL.